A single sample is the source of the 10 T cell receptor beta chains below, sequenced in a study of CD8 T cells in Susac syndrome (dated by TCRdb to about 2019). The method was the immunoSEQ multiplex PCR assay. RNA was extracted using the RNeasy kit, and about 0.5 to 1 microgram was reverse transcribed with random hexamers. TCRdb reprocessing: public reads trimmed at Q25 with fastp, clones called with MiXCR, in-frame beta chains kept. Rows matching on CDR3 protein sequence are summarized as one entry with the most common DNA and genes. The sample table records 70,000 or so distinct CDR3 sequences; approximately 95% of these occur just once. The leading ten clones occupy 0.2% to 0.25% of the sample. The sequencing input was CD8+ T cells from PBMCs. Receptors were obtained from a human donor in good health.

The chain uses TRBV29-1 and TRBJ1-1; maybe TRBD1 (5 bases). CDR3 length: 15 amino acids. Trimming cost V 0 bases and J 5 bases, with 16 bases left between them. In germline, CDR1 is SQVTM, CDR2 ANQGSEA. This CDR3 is CSVEDPGVGVTEAFF. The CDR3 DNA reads TGCAGCGTTGAAGATCCCGGGGTGGGGGTAACTGAAGCTTTCTTT.

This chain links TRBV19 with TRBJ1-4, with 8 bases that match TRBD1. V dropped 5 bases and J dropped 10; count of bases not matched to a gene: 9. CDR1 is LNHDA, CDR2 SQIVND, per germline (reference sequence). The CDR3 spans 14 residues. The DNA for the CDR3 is TGTGCCAGTAGTCTCCCGGGACAGGCTAGAAAACTGTTTTTT. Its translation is CASSLPGQARKLFF.

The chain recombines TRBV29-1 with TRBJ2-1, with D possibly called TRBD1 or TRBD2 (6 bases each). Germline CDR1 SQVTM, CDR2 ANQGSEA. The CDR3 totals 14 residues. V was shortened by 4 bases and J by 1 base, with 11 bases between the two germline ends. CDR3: CSVVWRGSYNEQFF. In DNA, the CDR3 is TGCAGCGTTGTCTGGAGGGGGTCCTACAATGAGCAGTTCTTC.

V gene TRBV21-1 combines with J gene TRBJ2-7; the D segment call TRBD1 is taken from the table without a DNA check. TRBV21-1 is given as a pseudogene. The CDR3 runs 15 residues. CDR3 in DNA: TGTGCCAGCACCCCGGGCGGGGACGATACCTACGAGCAGTACGTC. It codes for CASTPGGDDTYEQYV.

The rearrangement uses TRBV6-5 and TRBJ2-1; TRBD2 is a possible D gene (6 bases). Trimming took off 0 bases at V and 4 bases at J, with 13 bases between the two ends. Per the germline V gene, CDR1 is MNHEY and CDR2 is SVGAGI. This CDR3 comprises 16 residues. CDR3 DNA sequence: TGTGCCAGCAGTTACTCCCTCGGGGGTCCTTACAATGAGCAGTTCTTC. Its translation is CASSYSLGGPYNEQFF.

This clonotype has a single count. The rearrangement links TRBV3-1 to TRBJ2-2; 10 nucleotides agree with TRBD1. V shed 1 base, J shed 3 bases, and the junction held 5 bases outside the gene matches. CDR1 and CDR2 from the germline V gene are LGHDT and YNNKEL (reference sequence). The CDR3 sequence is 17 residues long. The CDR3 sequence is CASSQGQGARDTGELFF. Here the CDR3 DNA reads TGTGCCAGCAGCCAAGGACAGGGGGCGCGAGACACCGGGGAGCTGTTTTTT.

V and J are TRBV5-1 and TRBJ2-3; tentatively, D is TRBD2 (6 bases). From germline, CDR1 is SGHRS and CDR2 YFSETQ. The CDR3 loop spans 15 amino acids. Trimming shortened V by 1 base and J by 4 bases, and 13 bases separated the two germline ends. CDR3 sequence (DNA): TGCGCCAGCAGCTTGAGGCGGGGCGGGGCAGATACGCAGTATTTT. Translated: CASSLRRGGADTQYF.

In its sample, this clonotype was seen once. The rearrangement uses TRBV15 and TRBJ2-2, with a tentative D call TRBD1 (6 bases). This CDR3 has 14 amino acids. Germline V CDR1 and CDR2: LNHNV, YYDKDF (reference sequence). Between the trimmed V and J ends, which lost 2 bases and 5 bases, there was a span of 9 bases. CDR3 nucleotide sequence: TGTGCCACCAGCAGATACAGGGATACCGGGGAGCTGTTTTTT. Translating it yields CATSRYRDTGELFF.

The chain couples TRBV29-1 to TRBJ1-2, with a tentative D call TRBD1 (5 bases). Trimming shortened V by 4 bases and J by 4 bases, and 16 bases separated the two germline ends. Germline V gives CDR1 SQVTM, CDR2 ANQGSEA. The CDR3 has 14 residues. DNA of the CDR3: TGCAGCGTTGCCTCCACGGGGGTCCTCTATGGCTACACCTTC. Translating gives CSVASTGVLYGYTF.

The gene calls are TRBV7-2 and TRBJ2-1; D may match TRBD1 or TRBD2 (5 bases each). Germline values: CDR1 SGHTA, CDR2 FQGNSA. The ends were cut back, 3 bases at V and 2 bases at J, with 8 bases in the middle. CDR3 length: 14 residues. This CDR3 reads CASSFGGPYNEQFF. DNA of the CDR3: TGTGCCAGCAGCTTTGGGGGACCCTACAATGAGCAGTTCTTC.